The 32 T cell receptor beta chains given below trace back to one sample, sequenced in a study of T cell repertoires in cytomegalovirus infection. MiXCR, applied by TCRdb to the reads, yields one record per CDR3 protein. The sample lists 800,000 to 950,000 distinct CDR3 sequences; approximately 32% were seen once. Their recognized antigens are unknown. The input for sequencing was cultured CD8+ T cells from PBMCs, taken from culture after CMV antigen stimulation. The receptor set was obtained from a human donor in good health (CMV status not recorded). Some clones in this sample may be carry-over from other donors' samples.

V and J are TRBV7-8 and TRBJ2-7, with TRBD2 matching over 8 bases. This CDR3 has 14 amino acids. With 5 bases clipped from V and 6 bases from J, the junction kept 9 bases outside the gene matches. CDR1 and CDR2 from the germline V gene are SGHVS and FQNEAQ. This chain's CDR3 is CASSLGGAASEQYV. The CDR3 DNA reads TGTGCCAGCAGCCTCGGGGGGGCGGCTAGCGAGCAGTACGTC.

The gene calls are TRBV6-1 and TRBJ2-7; D not resolved. The CDR3 contains 14 residues. Trimming cost V 2 bases and J 3 bases, with 11 bases left between them. CDR1 MNHNS and CDR2 SASEGT come from the germline V gene. CDR3 coding DNA: TGTGCCAGCAGTGAAAGAGCTGGATACTACGAGCAGTACTTC. Residues: CASSERAGYYEQYF.

This rearrangement joins TRBV19 to TRBJ1-1, with D unclear. Germline V gene sequence: CDR1 LNHDA, CDR2 SQIVND (reference sequence). V gave up 2 bases and J gave up 6 bases, with 10 bases separating them. CDR3 size: 13 residues. CDR3 DNA sequence: TGTGCCAGTAGTATACTGGAGGGTGCTGAAGCTTTCTTT. This gives the protein CASSILEGAEAFF.

At least ten counts were recorded for this clonotype. The rearrangement links TRBV6-1 to TRBJ2-4, with D possibly matching TRBD1 (5 bases). Germline CDR1 MNHNS, CDR2 SASEGT. The CDR3 length is 14 residues. Trimming cost V 5 bases and J 0 bases, with 8 bases left between them. The CDR3 coding sequence is TGTGCCAGCAGTTCGACAGTAGCCAAAAACATTCAGTACTTC. This translates into CASSSTVAKNIQYF.

There are a few counts of this clonotype. The chain carries TRBV7-6 and TRBJ2-7, with 8 bases matching TRBD1. The CDR3 contains 17 residues. V lost 1 base to trimming and J lost 3 bases; unmatched junction nucleotides: 11. Germline loops: CDR1 SGHVS, CDR2 FNYEAQ. The CDR3 spells CASSLEDSGTGHYEQYF. CDR3 nucleotides: TGTGCCAGCAGCTTAGAGGACTCCGGGACAGGACACTACGAGCAGTACTTC. Full variable domain (rest looked up from reference TRBV7-6 and TRBJ2-7): GAGVSQSPRYKVTKRGQDVALRCDPISGHVSLYWYRQALGQGPEFLTYFNYEAQQDKSGLPNDRFSAERPEGSISTLTIQRTEQRDSAMYRCASSLEDSGTGHYEQYFGPGTRLTVT.

The rearrangement joins TRBV18 to TRBJ2-2; 10 nucleotides match TRBD2. After removal of 5 bases from V and 8 bases from J, the junction contained 8 bases not matched to a gene. The CDR3 totals 15 residues. The V gene's germline CDR1 is KGHSH and CDR2 LQKENI. In DNA, the CDR3 is TGTGCCAGCTCAACCGGGACTAGCGTATCTGGGGAGCTGTTTTTT. The encoded protein is CASSTGTSVSGELFF.

This clonotype was seen only a few times. This chain links TRBV7-9 with TRBJ2-3; no definite D call. V lost 4 bases and J 9 bases, leaving 11 bases between the germline ends. The CDR3 is 12 amino acids. CDR1 and CDR2 from the germline V gene are SEHNR and FQNEAQ (reference sequence). This chain's CDR3 is CASSSDPATQYF. CDR3 sequence (DNA): TGTGCCAGCAGCTCCGACCCGGCGACGCAGTATTTT.

The CDR3 region has the DNA TGTGCCAGTAGTCTCCGGACTAGCGGGGGGCTCGTTGAGGAGACCCAGTACTTC. Protein sequence: CASSLRTSGGLVEETQYF. The chain is built from TRBV19 and TRBJ2-5, with 14 bases aligning to TRBD2. With 5 bases clipped from V and 5 bases from J, the junction kept 13 bases outside the gene matches. Germline assignment: CDR1 LNHDA and CDR2 SQIVND (reference sequence). The CDR3 loop spans 18 amino acids.

This sequence joins TRBV6-2 or TRBV6-3 and TRBJ1-1; maybe TRBD1 (5 bases). Germline V CDR1 and CDR2: MNHEY, SVGEGT. The CDR3 runs 15 residues. Between the trimmed V and J ends, which lost 5 bases and 6 bases, there was a span of 19 bases. This CDR3 is CASSHLTVRGAEAFF. The CDR3 DNA sequence: TGTGCCAGCAGTCACTTGACAGTTCGGGGCGCTGAAGCTTTCTTT.

The chain is built from TRBV12-3 or TRBV12-4 and TRBJ2-7; D remains unclear. Trimming shortened V by 6 bases and J by 12 bases, and 15 bases separated the two germline ends. This CDR3 has 11 residues. The CDR3 sequence: CASSQGGARYV. CDR3 DNA: TGTGCCAGCAGCCAAGGCGGCGCCCGGTACGTC.

In its sample, this clonotype ranks as medium-sized. The chain employs TRBV6-1 and TRBJ1-1; 7 positions match TRBD1. Germline lookup yields CDR1 MNHNS and CDR2 SASEGT. V shed 0 bases and J 3 bases; nucleotides not matched to a gene: 7. The length of the CDR3 is 16 residues. The CDR3 coding sequence is TGTGCCAGCAGTGAAGCGATTGGGCAGGGGGACACTGAAGCTTTCTTT. Translated: CASSEAIGQGDTEAFF.

In this sample, this clonotype turned up a few times. The chain employs TRBV10-2 and TRBJ2-7; no firm D call. The CDR3 contains 14 residues. Between the trimmed V and J ends, which lost 6 bases and 0 bases, there was a span of 12 bases. The germline V gene encodes CDR1 WSHSY and CDR2 SAAADI. This chain's CDR3 is CASRDVSVSYEQYF. The DNA of the CDR3 is TGCGCCAGCAGAGACGTATCGGTCTCCTACGAGCAGTACTTC.

The sample holds many counts of this clonotype. The V call is TRBV7-6, the J call TRBJ1-6; D possibly corresponds to TRBD1 (6 bases). Germline CDR1 is SGHVS and CDR2 is FNYEAQ. Trimming took off 3 bases at V and 6 bases at J, with 15 bases between the two ends. The CDR3 has 16 residues. In nucleotides, the CDR3 is TGTGCCAGCAGCTTGGACCCGACAGGCGCTAATTCACCCCTCCACTTT. Its translation is CASSLDPTGANSPLHF.

The DNA for the CDR3 is TGCGCCAGCAGCCTCCCTAGGACAGGGAACTATGGCTACACCTTC. Amino acids: CASSLPRTGNYGYTF. This sequence joins TRBV5-1 and TRBJ1-2; 8 positions agree with TRBD1. This CDR3 comprises 15 residues. Germline loops: CDR1 SGHRS, CDR2 YFSETQ. V trimming: 4 bases; J trimming: 2 bases; junction bases outside the gene matches: 7.

This chain joins TRBV20-1 and TRBJ2-7; D is ambiguous. V lost 3 bases, J lost 1 base, and 13 bases lay in between. The CDR3 consists of 14 residues. The germline V gene has CDR1 DFQATT and CDR2 SNEGSKA (reference sequence). The CDR3 loop reads CSARISLRSYEQYF. DNA of the CDR3: TGCAGTGCTAGGATCTCACTTAGATCCTACGAGCAGTACTTC.

This clonotype was detected once. This rearrangement joins TRBV11-3 to TRBJ2-1; 9 bases map to TRBD1. V lost 4 bases, J lost 1 base, and 8 bases stayed unmatched. Germline CDR1 and CDR2: SGHNT and YENEEA. The CDR3 totals 17 residues. Here the CDR3 reads CASSSRTGDESYNEQFF. In DNA form, the CDR3 reads TGTGCCAGCAGCTCGCGGACAGGGGATGAGTCCTACAATGAGCAGTTCTTC.

Only a few counts were recorded for this clonotype. This chain links TRBV27 with TRBJ2-7; TRBD1 is a possible D gene (6 bases). Trimming cost V 5 bases and J 2 bases, with 13 bases left between them. The CDR3 extends over 14 amino acids. CDR1 and CDR2 (germline): MNHEY, SMNVEV (reference sequence). The CDR3 spells CASSASTGTYEQYF. The CDR3, as DNA: TGTGCCAGCAGTGCGTCGACAGGTACCTACGAGCAGTACTTC.

The chain carries TRBV6-5 and TRBJ2-1; D gene unclear. The CDR3 has 14 residues. V gave up 0 bases and J gave up 7 bases, with 10 bases separating them. In germline, CDR1 is MNHEY, CDR2 SVGAGI. In DNA form, the CDR3 reads TGTGCCAGCAGTTACTCGAGAGGTTTTAATGAGCAGTTCTTC. Amino acids: CASSYSRGFNEQFF.

The chain couples TRBV5-4 to TRBJ1-2; D not certain. CDR3 length: 14 residues. Trimming cost V 4 bases and J 4 bases, with 14 bases left between them. Germline V lookup: CDR1 SGHNT, CDR2 YYREEE (reference sequence). As DNA, the CDR3 is TGTGCCAGCAGCACTAGGTCCCTCTCCTATGGCTACACCTTC. This sequence encodes CASSTRSLSYGYTF.

The rearrangement joins TRBV11-1 to TRBJ1-2; 8 positions agree with TRBD1. The germline CDR1 and CDR2 sequences are SGHAT and FQDESV (reference sequence). The CDR3 consists of 13 residues. V was clipped by 5 bases and J by 7 bases; unmatched bases: 6. This chain's CDR3 is CASSARTGFGYTF. The DNA for the CDR3 is TGTGCCAGCAGCGCCCGGACAGGGTTTGGCTACACCTTC. The whole variable domain, remainder taken from reference TRBV11-1 and TRBJ1-2, is EAEVAQSPRYKITEKSQAVAFWCDPISGHATLYWYRQILGQGPELLVQFQDESVVDDSQLPKDRFSAERLKGVDSTLKIQPAELGDSAMYLCASSARTGFGYTFGSGTRLTVV.

This clonotype was seen more than once but under ten times. The chain recombines TRBV6-5 with TRBJ2-3; D is possibly TRBD2 (5 bases). V was shortened by 0 bases and J by 1 base, with 14 bases between the two germline ends. The CDR3 runs to 17 residues. Germline CDR1 reads MNHEY; CDR2 reads SVGAGI. The CDR3 protein is CASSYSGLGEGTDTQYF. The DNA of the CDR3 is TGTGCCAGCAGTTACTCCGGACTTGGCGAGGGCACAGATACGCAGTATTTT.

The chain uses TRBV6-2 or TRBV6-3 and TRBJ2-1; possibly TRBD2 for D (7 bases). The V gene's germline CDR1 is MNHEY and CDR2 SVGEGT. V lost 5 bases and J 4 bases, leaving 15 bases between the germline ends. The length of the CDR3 is 15 residues. This CDR3 is CASSPRGAVYNEQFF. In nucleotides, the CDR3 is TGTGCCAGCAGTCCCCGGGGGGCGGTGTACAATGAGCAGTTCTTC.

The V call is TRBV27, the J call TRBJ1-4, with 7 bases lining up with TRBD1. The J segment lost 4 bases and the V segment lost 1 base, leaving 3 bases of the junction unmatched. The CDR3 is made up of 15 amino acids. CDR1 and CDR2 from the germline V gene are MNHEY and SMNVEV (reference sequence). The CDR3 loop reads CASSLWGQLNEKLFF. The CDR3 DNA follows: TGTGCCAGCAGTTTATGGGGACAGCTTAATGAAAAACTGTTTTTT. Complete variable domain (other parts from reference TRBV27 and TRBJ1-4): EAQVTQNPRYLITVTGKKLTVTCSQNMNHEYMSWYRQDPGLGLRQIYYSMNVEVTDKGDVPEGYKVSRKEKRNFPLILESPSPNQTSLYFCASSLWGQLNEKLFFGSGTQLSVL.

V usage is TRBV5-5 and J usage is TRBJ1-1; a possible D gene is TRBD1 (5 bases). The CDR3 extends over 13 amino acids. V gave up 5 bases and J gave up 1 base, with 9 bases separating them. Germline CDR1 and CDR2: SGHKS and YYEKEE (reference sequence). This chain's CDR3 is CASRRGPNTEAFF. CDR3 nucleotides: TGTGCCAGCAGGAGGGGTCCGAACACTGAAGCTTTCTTT.

V and J are TRBV6-2 or TRBV6-3 and TRBJ1-2; D may be TRBD1 (6 bases). The V end lost 2 bases, the J end lost 4 bases, and 14 bases lay between the germline ends. CDR3 length equals 15 residues. From germline, CDR1 is MNHEY and CDR2 SVGEGT. The CDR3 sequence is CASSYKAGVFYGYTF. Here the CDR3 DNA reads TGTGCCAGCAGTTACAAGGCAGGGGTTTTCTATGGCTACACCTTC.

CDR3 nucleotides: TGTGCCAGCCTAGGGGCTAGCGGGGAAAGCTCCTACAATGAGCAGTTCTTC. The encoded protein is CASLGASGESSYNEQFF. The chain couples TRBV6-6 to TRBJ2-1; 9 nucleotides agree with TRBD2. In germline, CDR1 is MNHNY, CDR2 SVGAGI (reference sequence). The CDR3 contains 17 residues. Trimming at V came to 8 bases and at J to 0 bases, leaving 11 bases not matched to a gene.

The chain joins TRBV4-3 to TRBJ2-3, with D unclear. CDR1 and CDR2 from the germline V gene are LGHNA and YSLEER. This CDR3 comprises 14 residues. Trimming removed 0 bases at V and 6 bases at J, with 10 bases between. Here the CDR3 reads CASSQDPDSDTQYF. Here the CDR3 DNA reads TGCGCCAGCAGCCAAGATCCCGACTCGGATACGCAGTATTTT.

Only one count was recorded for this clonotype. This chain joins TRBV28 and TRBJ1-2; D is possibly TRBD1 (6 bases). In germline, CDR1 is MDHEN, CDR2 SYDVKM. Trimming stripped 5 bases from V and 5 bases from J, with 15 bases between. This CDR3 contains 14 residues. DNA of the CDR3: TGTGCCAGCAGTGAGACAGGAACTCTTTATGGCTACACCTTC. It encodes CASSETGTLYGYTF.

The chain links TRBV5-8 to TRBJ2-3; 9 bases match TRBD1. The CDR3 contains 15 residues. V shed 4 bases and J 2 bases; nucleotides not matched to a gene: 5. Germline CDR1 is SGHTS and CDR2 is YDEGEE. The CDR3 coding sequence is TGTGCCAGCAGCCCGTGGACAGGGGCCACAGATACGCAGTATTTT. Amino acids: CASSPWTGATDTQYF. Supplemented by reference TRBV5-8 and TRBJ2-3, the full variable domain reads EAGVTQSPTHLIKTRGQQATLRCSPISGHTSVYWYQQALGLGLQFLLWYDEGEERNRGNFPPRFSGRQFPNYSSELNVNALELEDSALYLCASSPWTGATDTQYFGPGTRLTVL.

The V and J genes are TRBV19 and TRBJ1-1; D not certain. The CDR3 consists of 15 residues. CDR1 is LNHDA, CDR2 SQIVND, per germline (reference sequence). Trimming cost V 5 bases and J 1 base, with 14 bases left between them. The DNA of the CDR3 is TGTGCCAGTAGTCCGGCCTTTGGCCAGAACACTGAAGCTTTCTTT. Its translation is CASSPAFGQNTEAFF.

The chain employs TRBV4-3 and TRBJ2-3; a weak D match, TRBD2 (5 bases). Looked up from germline, CDR1 is LGHNA and CDR2 is YSLEER. V was trimmed by 6 bases and J by 0 bases, leaving 16 bases between them. This CDR3 contains 16 residues. The CDR3 DNA reads as TGCGCCAGCAGTCCTAGGCAGCGGCCTAGCACAGATACGCAGTATTTT. It translates to CASSPRQRPSTDTQYF.

The chain has TRBV19 and TRBJ1-1; unclear D gene. The CDR3 runs 13 residues. Germline CDR1 LNHDA, CDR2 SQIVND (reference sequence). The V gene lost 7 bases and the J gene lost 3 bases, with 12 bases spanning the gap. The CDR3 DNA sequence: TGTGCCAGTAACAGCGGGATACACACTGAAGCTTTCTTT. Translated, it gives CASNSGIHTEAFF.